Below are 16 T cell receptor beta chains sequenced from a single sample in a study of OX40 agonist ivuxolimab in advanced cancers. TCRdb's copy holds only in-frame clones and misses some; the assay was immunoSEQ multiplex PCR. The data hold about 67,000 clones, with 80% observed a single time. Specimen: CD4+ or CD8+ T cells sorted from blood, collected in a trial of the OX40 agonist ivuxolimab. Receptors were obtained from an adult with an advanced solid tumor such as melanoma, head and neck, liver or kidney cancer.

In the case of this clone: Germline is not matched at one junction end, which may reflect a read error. CDR3 sequence: CASSLDRNLLDF. The CDR3 DNA is TGTGCCAGCAGCTTAGATCGAAACCTGCTGGACTTC. The rearrangement uses TRBV11-2 and TRBJ2-5; D unclear. Looked up from germline, CDR1 is SGHAT and CDR2 is FQNNGV. The CDR3 is 12 amino acids.

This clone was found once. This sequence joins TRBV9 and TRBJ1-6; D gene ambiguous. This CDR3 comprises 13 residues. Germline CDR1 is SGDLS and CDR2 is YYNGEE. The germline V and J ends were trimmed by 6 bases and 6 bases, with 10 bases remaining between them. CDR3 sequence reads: CASKGGINSPLHF. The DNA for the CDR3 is TGTGCCAGCAAGGGAGGGATTAATTCACCCCTCCACTTT.

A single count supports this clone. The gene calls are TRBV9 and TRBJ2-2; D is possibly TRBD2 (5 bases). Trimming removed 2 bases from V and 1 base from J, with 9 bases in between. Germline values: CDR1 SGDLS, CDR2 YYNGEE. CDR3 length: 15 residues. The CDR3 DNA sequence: TGTGCCAGCAGCGTTCACGGACTGAACACCGGGGAGCTGTTTTTT. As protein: CASSVHGLNTGELFF.

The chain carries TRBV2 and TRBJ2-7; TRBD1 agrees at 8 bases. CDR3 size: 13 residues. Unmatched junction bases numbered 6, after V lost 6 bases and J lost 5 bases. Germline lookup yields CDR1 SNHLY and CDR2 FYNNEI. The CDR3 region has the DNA TGTGCCAGCAGCCCGGACAGGGTTGACGAGCAGTACTTC. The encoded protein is CASSPDRVDEQYF.

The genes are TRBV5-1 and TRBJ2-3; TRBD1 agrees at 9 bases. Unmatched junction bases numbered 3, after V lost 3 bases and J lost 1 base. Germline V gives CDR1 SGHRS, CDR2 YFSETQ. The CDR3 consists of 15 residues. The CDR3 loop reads CASSWGQGGTDTQYF. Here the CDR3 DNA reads TGCGCCAGCAGCTGGGGACAGGGCGGCACAGATACGCAGTATTTT.

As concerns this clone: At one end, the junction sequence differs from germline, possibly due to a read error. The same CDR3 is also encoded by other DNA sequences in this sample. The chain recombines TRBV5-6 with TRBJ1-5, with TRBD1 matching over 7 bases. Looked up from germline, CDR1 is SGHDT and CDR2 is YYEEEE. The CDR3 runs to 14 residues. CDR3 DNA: TGTGCCAGCAGGACGGGACAGAGCAATCAGCCCCAACATTTT. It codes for CASRTGQSNQPQHF. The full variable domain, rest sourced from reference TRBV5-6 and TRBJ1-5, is DAGVTQSPTHLIKTRGQQVTLRCSPKSGHDTVSWYQQALGQGPQFIFQYYEEEERQRGNFPDRFSGHQFPNYSSELNVNALLLGDSALYLCASRTGQSNQPQHFGDGTRLSIL.

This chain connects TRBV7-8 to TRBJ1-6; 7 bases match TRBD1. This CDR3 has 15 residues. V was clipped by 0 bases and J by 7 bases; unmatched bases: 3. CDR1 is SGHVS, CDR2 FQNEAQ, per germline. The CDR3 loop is CASSLATGRNSPLHF. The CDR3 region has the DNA TGTGCCAGCAGCTTAGCGACAGGGAGGAATTCACCCCTCCACTTT.

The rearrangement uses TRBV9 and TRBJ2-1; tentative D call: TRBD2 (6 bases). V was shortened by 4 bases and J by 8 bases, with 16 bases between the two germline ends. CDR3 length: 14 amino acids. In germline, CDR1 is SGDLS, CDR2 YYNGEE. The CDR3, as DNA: TGTGCCAGCAGCCCCCAAGATTGGGAGGATGAGCAGTTCTTC. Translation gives CASSPQDWEDEQFF.

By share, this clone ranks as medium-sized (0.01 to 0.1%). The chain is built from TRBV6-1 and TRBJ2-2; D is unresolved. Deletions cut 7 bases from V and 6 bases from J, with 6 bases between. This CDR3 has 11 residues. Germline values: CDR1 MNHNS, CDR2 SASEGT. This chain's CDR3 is CASNSPGELFF. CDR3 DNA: TGTGCCAGCAATTCTCCCGGGGAGCTGTTTTTT.

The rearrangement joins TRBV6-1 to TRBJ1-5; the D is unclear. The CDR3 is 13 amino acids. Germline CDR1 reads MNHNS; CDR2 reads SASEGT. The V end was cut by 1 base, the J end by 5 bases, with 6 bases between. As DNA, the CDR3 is TGTGCCAGCAGTGAAGTAGGGCATCAGCCCCAGCATTTT. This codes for CASSEVGHQPQHF.

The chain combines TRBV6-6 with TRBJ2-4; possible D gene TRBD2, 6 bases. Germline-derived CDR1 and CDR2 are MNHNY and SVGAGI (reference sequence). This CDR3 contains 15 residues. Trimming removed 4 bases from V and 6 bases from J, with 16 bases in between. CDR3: CASSFGITEGNIQYF. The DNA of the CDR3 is TGTGCCAGCAGTTTCGGGATAACGGAGGGAAACATTCAGTACTTC.

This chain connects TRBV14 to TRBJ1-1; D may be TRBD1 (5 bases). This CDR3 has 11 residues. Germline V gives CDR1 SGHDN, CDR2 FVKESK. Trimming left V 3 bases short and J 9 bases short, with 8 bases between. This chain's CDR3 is CASSQGLKAFF. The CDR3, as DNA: TGTGCCAGCAGCCAGGGGCTGAAAGCTTTCTTT. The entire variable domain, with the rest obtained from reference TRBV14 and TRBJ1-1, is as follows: EAGVTQFPSHSVIEKGQTVTLRCDPISGHDNLYWYRRVMGKEIKFLLHFVKESKQDESGMPNNRFLAERTGGTYSTLKVQPAELEDSGVYFCASSQGLKAFFGQGTRLTVV.

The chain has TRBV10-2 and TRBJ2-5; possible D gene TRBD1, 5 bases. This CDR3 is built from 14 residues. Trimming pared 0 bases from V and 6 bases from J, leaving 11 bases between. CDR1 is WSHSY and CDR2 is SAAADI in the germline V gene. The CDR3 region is CASSESSGFQTQYF. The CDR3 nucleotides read TGCGCCAGCAGTGAGTCGTCAGGGTTTCAGACCCAGTACTTC.

The CDR3, as DNA: TGTGCCAGCAGCGGGGGACTAACAGATACGCAGTATTTT. Protein: CASSGGLTDTQYF. The rearrangement uses TRBV9 and TRBJ2-3; 7 bases agree with TRBD2. CDR1 SGDLS and CDR2 YYNGEE come from the germline V gene. Losses at the gene ends were 3 bases for V and 3 bases for J; bases not matched to a gene: 1. This CDR3 is built from 13 residues.

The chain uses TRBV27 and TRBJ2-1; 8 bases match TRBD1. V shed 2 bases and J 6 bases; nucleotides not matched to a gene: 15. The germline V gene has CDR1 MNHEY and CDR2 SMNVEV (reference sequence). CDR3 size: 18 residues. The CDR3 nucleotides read TGTGCCAGCAGTTTAACCGCCAGGGGGCGTTTAGGGTTCAATGAGCAGTTCTTC. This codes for CASSLTARGRLGFNEQFF.

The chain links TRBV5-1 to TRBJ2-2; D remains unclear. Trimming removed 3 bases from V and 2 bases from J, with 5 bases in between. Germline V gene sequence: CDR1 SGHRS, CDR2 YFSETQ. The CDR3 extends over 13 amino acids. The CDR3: CASSSDNTGELFF. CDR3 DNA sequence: TGCGCCAGCAGCTCTGATAACACCGGGGAGCTGTTTTTT.